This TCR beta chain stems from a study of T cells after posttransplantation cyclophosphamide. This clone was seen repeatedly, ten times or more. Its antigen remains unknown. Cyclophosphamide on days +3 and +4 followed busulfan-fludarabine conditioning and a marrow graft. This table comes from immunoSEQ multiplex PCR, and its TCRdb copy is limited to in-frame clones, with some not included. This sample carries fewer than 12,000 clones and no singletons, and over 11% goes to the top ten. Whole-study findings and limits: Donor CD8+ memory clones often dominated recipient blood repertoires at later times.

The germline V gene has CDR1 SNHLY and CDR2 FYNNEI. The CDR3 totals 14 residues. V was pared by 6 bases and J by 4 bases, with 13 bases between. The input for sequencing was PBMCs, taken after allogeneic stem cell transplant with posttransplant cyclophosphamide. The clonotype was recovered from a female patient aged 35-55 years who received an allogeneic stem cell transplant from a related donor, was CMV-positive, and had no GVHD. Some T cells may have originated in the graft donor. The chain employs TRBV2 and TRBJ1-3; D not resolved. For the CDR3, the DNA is TGTGCCAGCAGCCCCAGGTCGTTCGGAAACACCATATATTTT. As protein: CASSPRSFGNTIYF.